This TCR beta chain was identified in a study of cytomegalovirus exposure and HLA in healthy donors. Vbeta (60) and Jbeta (13) primers were used in the PCR. Repertoires were generated with immunoSEQ multiplex PCR, while TCRdb's copy carries only in-frame clones and drops some. Of about 140,000 clones listed, just under 85% were seen once; the top ten hold 1.9%. Germline V gives CDR1 DFQATT, CDR2 SNEGSKA (reference sequence). The length of the CDR3 is 11 residues. V gave up 1 base and J gave up 8 bases, with 7 bases separating them. This TCR was recovered from a middle-aged woman in good health and CMV-seronegative. The chain uses TRBV20-1 and TRBJ2-3; D perhaps matches TRBD2 (6 bases). The material sequenced was PBMCs. The CDR3 reads CSARGLGTQYF. DNA for the CDR3: TGCAGTGCTAGAGGACTAGGTACGCAGTATTTT.